The 30 T cell receptor beta chains below were found in one sample sequenced in a study of blood T cell repertoires in COVID-19. Only in-frame clones appear in the TCRdb table, and some are missing; sequencing was by immunoSEQ multiplex PCR. There are 120,000 to 150,000 clones in the sample; approximately 87% occur only once, and more than 1% lies in the top ten. The sequencing sample was made of PBMCs or T cells enriched from blood (not recorded which). These receptors were taken from a woman in her twenties or thirties with acute COVID-19.

The CDR3 reads CASSLALTNGAFF. CDR3 in DNA: TGTGCCAGCAGCTTAGCTTTGACAAACGGAGCTTTCTTT. The rearrangement joins TRBV7-9 to TRBJ1-1; D remains ambiguous. Trimming left V 0 bases short and J 10 bases short, with 12 bases between. This CDR3 comprises 13 residues. Germline V CDR1 and CDR2: SEHNR, FQNEAQ (reference sequence).

This clone was found once. The chain couples TRBV29-1 to TRBJ2-3; no firm D call. The CDR3 is made up of 13 amino acids. With 3 bases removed from V and 3 bases from J, the gap between germline ends came to 10 bases. Germline assignment: CDR1 SQVTM and CDR2 ANQGSEA. The CDR3 DNA follows: TGCAGCGTTGACACAGACCCAACAGATACGCAGTATTTT. Amino acids: CSVDTDPTDTQYF.

This clone has just a few counts. CDR3 in amino acids: CASSGETDRGRVSMNTEAFF. The CDR3 region has the DNA TGTGCCAGCAGCGGCGAAACTGACAGGGGGCGAGTCTCCATGAACACTGAAGCTTTCTTT. This sequence joins TRBV28 and TRBJ1-1, with 10 bases that match TRBD1. Per germline, CDR1 MDHEN and CDR2 SYDVKM. The CDR3 spans 20 residues. V shed 6 bases, J shed 0 bases, and the junction held 19 bases outside the gene matches.

This sequence joins TRBV20-1 and TRBJ2-5, with unresolved D. Trimming cost V 1 base and J 2 bases, with 2 bases left between them. CDR3 length equals 11 residues. Germline values: CDR1 DFQATT, CDR2 SNEGSKA (reference sequence). The CDR3 DNA follows: TGCAGTGCTAGAGCACAAGAGACCCAGTACTTC. Translation: CSARAQETQYF.

This sequence joins TRBV30 and TRBJ1-1, with D perhaps TRBD1 (5 bases). The germline V gene has CDR1 GTSNPN and CDR2 SVGIG (reference sequence). V was shortened by 4 bases and J by 7 bases, with 25 bases between the two germline ends. The CDR3 is made up of 16 amino acids. The CDR3 sequence is CAWTYRLGGGDGEAFF. In nucleotides, the CDR3 is TGTGCCTGGACCTACCGCCTGGGCGGAGGGGATGGTGAAGCTTTCTTT.

The chain combines TRBV5-8 with TRBJ2-5; 10 nucleotides agree with TRBD1. CDR3 length: 16 residues. J was trimmed by 1 base and V by 4 bases; bases with no gene match: 7. In germline, CDR1 is SGHTS, CDR2 YDEGEE. The CDR3 spells CASSIGTGVGQETQYF. The CDR3 region has the DNA TGTGCCAGCAGCATAGGGACAGGGGTGGGCCAAGAGACCCAGTACTTC.

The chain has TRBV27 and TRBJ2-2; perhaps TRBD2 as D (5 bases). The CDR3 covers 14 residues. V dropped 7 bases and J dropped 0 bases, with 9 bases sitting between them. Looked up from germline, CDR1 is MNHEY and CDR2 is SMNVEV (reference sequence). The CDR3 loop is CASKAAANTGELFF. The CDR3, as DNA: TGTGCCAGCAAAGCGGCTGCGAACACCGGGGAGCTGTTTTTT.

In DNA, the CDR3 is TGTGCCAGCAGCTTAAACTTCGACACTGAAGCTTTCTTT. Protein: CASSLNFDTEAFF. The genes are TRBV7-2 and TRBJ1-1, with no clear D. Trimming shortened V by 2 bases and J by 3 bases, and 7 bases separated the two germline ends. The CDR3 is 13 amino acids. In germline, CDR1 is SGHTA, CDR2 FQGNSA.

The genes are TRBV7-2 and TRBJ1-1, with a weak D call TRBD1 (5 bases). The CDR3 extends over 14 amino acids. V lost 3 bases and J lost 1, with 9 bases in between. Germline values: CDR1 SGHTA, CDR2 FQGNSA. In DNA, the CDR3 is TGTGCCAGCAGCTTTTCCGGGGGGAACACTGAAGCTTTCTTT. It is translated as CASSFSGGNTEAFF.

The chain recombines TRBV12-3 or TRBV12-4 with TRBJ2-5; D gene ambiguous. This CDR3 has 13 amino acids. V lost 5 bases, J lost 4 bases, and 11 bases lay in between. The CDR3 bases are TGTGCCAGCAGTCGATCCTCAGGAGAGACCCAGTACTTC. It yields the protein CASSRSSGETQYF.

J is TRBJ1-5 and V is TRBV28, with D maybe TRBD1 (5 bases). CDR1 MDHEN and CDR2 SYDVKM come from the germline V gene. V was trimmed by 7 bases and J by 5 bases, leaving 15 bases between them. The CDR3 sequence is 14 residues long. As DNA, the CDR3 is TGTGCCAGCACCCCGGCGGGGCCCCATCAGCCCCAGCATTTT. Amino acids: CASTPAGPHQPQHF.

The rearrangement joins TRBV30 to TRBJ1-4, with a weak D call TRBD1 (5 bases). Trimming shortened V by 0 bases and J by 8 bases, and 34 bases separated the two germline ends. The length of the CDR3 is 21 residues. Germline V gene sequence: CDR1 GTSNPN, CDR2 SVGIG (reference sequence). The CDR3 DNA is TGTGCCTGGAGTGTACAATACAGGACTAGGACTTCGGAGGATCATAGCGAAAAACTGTTTTTT. It encodes CAWSVQYRTRTSEDHSEKLFF. Variable domain in full (rest from reference TRBV30 and TRBJ1-4): SQTIHQWPATLVQPVGSPLSLECTVEGTSNPNLYWYRQAAGRGLQLLFYSVGIGQISSEVPQNLSASRPQDRQFILSSKKLLLSDSGFYLCAWSVQYRTRTSEDHSEKLFFGSGTQLSVL.

The chain couples TRBV27 to TRBJ2-7; 7 bases are shared with TRBD2. V was pared by 6 bases and J by 0 bases, with 8 bases of the junction left unmatched. The CDR3 consists of 15 residues. The germline CDR1 and CDR2 sequences are MNHEY and SMNVEV (reference sequence). The CDR3 nucleotides read TGTGCCAGCAGGAGTAGCGGGTTGAGCTCCTACGAGCAGTACTTC. Amino acid sequence: CASRSSGLSSYEQYF.

The chain combines TRBV2 with TRBJ2-3, with D possibly being TRBD2 (6 bases). Trimming left V 7 bases short and J 1 base short, with 15 bases between. CDR1 and CDR2 from the germline V gene are SNHLY and FYNNEI. This CDR3 comprises 15 residues. The CDR3 DNA is TGTGCCAGCATGAAATTAGCGGTCGGCACAGATACGCAGTATTTT. This gives the protein CASMKLAVGTDTQYF. The full variable domain, rest sourced from reference TRBV2 and TRBJ2-3, is EPEVTQTPSHQVTQMGQEVILRCVPISNHLYFYWYRQILGQKVEFLVSFYNNEISEKSEIFDDQFSVERPDGSNFTLKIRSTKLEDSAMYFCASMKLAVGTDTQYFGPGTRLTVL.

This chain links TRBV20-1 with TRBJ1-5, with 8 bases aligning to TRBD1. The germline V gene has CDR1 DFQATT and CDR2 SNEGSKA (reference sequence). The CDR3 loop spans 11 amino acids. For the CDR3, the DNA is TGCCTCAGGGGGCCAGGTAAGCCCCAGCATTTT. Translation: CLRGPGKPQHF.

The chain joins TRBV27 to TRBJ2-7, with 10 bases lining up with TRBD1. Germline V gene sequence: CDR1 MNHEY, CDR2 SMNVEV (reference sequence). V was clipped by 6 bases and J by 4 bases; unmatched bases: 12. This CDR3 is built from 16 residues. CDR3: CASRRDRGPIKYEQYF. The CDR3 nucleotides read TGTGCCAGCAGAAGGGACAGGGGACCGATCAAGTACGAGCAGTACTTC.

In DNA, the CDR3 is TGTGCCAGTAGTAGGACTAGCGGTAACTTTTACGAGCAGTACTTC. It translates to CASSRTSGNFYEQYF. This chain joins TRBV19 and TRBJ2-7; TRBD2 matches 10 bases. The CDR3 sequence is 15 residues long. V lost 4 bases and J lost 4; bases outside the gene matches: 7. Germline CDR1 is LNHDA and CDR2 is SQIVND (reference sequence).

This clone occurred once. V is TRBV5-1 and J is TRBJ2-7, with no clear D. This CDR3 contains 12 residues. Per germline, CDR1 SGHRS and CDR2 YFSETQ. Trimming removed 4 bases at V and 5 bases at J, with 10 bases between. The CDR3 DNA reads as TGCGCCAGCAGCACCACTGGTCACGAGCAGTACTTC. Translation gives CASSTTGHEQYF.

The CDR3 DNA is TGTGCCTGGAGTGTACAGCTCAATCAGCCCCAGCATTTT. Amino acids: CAWSVQLNQPQHF. The chain is built from TRBV30 and TRBJ1-5; no clear D. V gave up 0 bases and J gave up 3 bases, with 6 bases separating them. CDR1 and CDR2 (germline): GTSNPN, SVGIG (reference sequence). There are 13 residues in the CDR3.

This chain connects TRBV19 to TRBJ1-2, with D uncertain. V was cut by 4 bases and J by 7 bases, with 10 bases left in between. Germline CDR1 reads LNHDA; CDR2 reads SQIVND (reference sequence). CDR3 size: 12 residues. The DNA for the CDR3 is TGTGCCAGTAGTACCCGGTGGAGTGGCTACACCTTC. It codes for CASSTRWSGYTF. Based on the CDR3 plus reference TRBV19 and TRBJ1-2, the full variable domain is DGGITQSPKYLFRKEGQNVTLSCEQNLNHDAMYWYRQDPGQGLRLIYYSQIVNDFQKGDIAEGYSVSREKKESFPLTVTSAQKNPTAFYLCASSTRWSGYTFGSGTRLTVV.

The genes are TRBV28 and TRBJ2-7; 7 nucleotides line up with TRBD1. Germline trimming cut 6 bases from V and 0 bases from J; bases unmatched to any gene: 2. The CDR3 covers 13 residues. Germline V gene lookup returns CDR1 MDHEN and CDR2 SYDVKM. The CDR3 loop reads CASRGTDSYEQYF. CDR3 sequence (DNA): TGTGCCAGCAGGGGGACAGACTCCTACGAGCAGTACTTC.

The chain employs TRBV27 and TRBJ2-7, with D hard to call. Between the trimmed V and J ends, which lost 3 bases and 4 bases, there was a span of 19 bases. CDR1 and CDR2 (germline): MNHEY, SMNVEV (reference sequence). The CDR3 extends over 16 amino acids. In DNA form, the CDR3 reads TGTGCCAGCAGTTTCACCGTAACCAATACATTATACGAGCAGTACTTC. Its translation is CASSFTVTNTLYEQYF.

V usage is TRBV9 and J usage is TRBJ2-3, with TRBD2 matching 8 bases. The CDR3 runs to 15 residues. V trimming: 6 bases; J trimming: 6 bases; junction bases outside the gene matches: 12. Germline CDR1 and CDR2: SGDLS and YYNGEE. In DNA, the CDR3 is TGTGCCAGCACCCGGCGGGAGGCCCCCTCGGATACGCAGTATTTT. Residues: CASTRREAPSDTQYF.

The chain employs TRBV2 and TRBJ2-1; TRBD2 matches 7 bases. Germline CDR1 and CDR2: SNHLY and FYNNEI. The V gene end was trimmed by 4 bases and the J gene end by 8 bases; junction bases not matched to a gene: 17. The CDR3 extends over 17 amino acids. The CDR3 nucleotides are TGTGCCAGCAGTGGTTCCCTAGGGGCGGGAGATTGGGATGAGCAGTTCTTC. Protein: CASSGSLGAGDWDEQFF.

This chain joins TRBV19 and TRBJ1-1, with D unresolved. V was clipped by 0 bases and J by 4 bases, with 12 bases between them. The CDR3 runs 15 residues. Germline loops: CDR1 LNHDA, CDR2 SQIVND (reference sequence). The DNA for the CDR3 is TGTGCCAGTAGTATAGATCCGGAGGGCGCCACTGAAGCTTTCTTT. It is translated as CASSIDPEGATEAFF.

V is TRBV11-2 and J is TRBJ2-2; D possibly corresponds to TRBD2 (5 bases). The germline CDR1 and CDR2 sequences are SGHAT and FQNNGV. This CDR3 is 17 amino acids long. V lost 8 bases, J lost 6 bases, and 25 bases lay in between. The CDR3 DNA is TGTGCCAGCCGCAAAAAGGCGGCTCGGGGATACCCCGGGGAGCTGTTTTTT. This translates into CASRKKAARGYPGELFF.

The rearrangement joins TRBV28 to TRBJ1-1; D remains ambiguous. Germline-derived CDR1 and CDR2 are MDHEN and SYDVKM. This CDR3 is 13 amino acids long. Between the trimmed V and J ends, which lost 1 base and 1 base, there was a span of 4 bases. In DNA form, the CDR3 reads TGTGCCAGCAGTTTATCCGGGAACACTGAAGCTTTCTTT. Its translation: CASSLSGNTEAFF.

This clone was detected ten times or more. The chain employs TRBV6-2 or TRBV6-3 and TRBJ2-2, with 8 bases fitting TRBD1. Germline assignment: CDR1 MNHEY and CDR2 SVGEGT. The CDR3 contains 16 residues. The junction had 8 bases not matched to a gene; V was cut back by 5 bases and J by 3 bases. The CDR3 is CASSPRGQADTGELFF. The CDR3 bases are TGTGCCAGCAGTCCCCGGGGACAGGCAGACACCGGGGAGCTGTTTTTT.

V usage is TRBV25-1 and J usage is TRBJ1-2, with 7 bases lining up with TRBD1. The CDR3 runs to 15 residues. V dropped 4 bases and J dropped 5; count of bases not matched to a gene: 10. The germline V gene encodes CDR1 MGHDK and CDR2 SYGVNS. The DNA for the CDR3 is TGTGCCAGCAGTGGCCCCACGGCAGGGGGTTATGGCTACACCTTC. As protein: CASSGPTAGGYGYTF.

V is TRBV5-1 and J is TRBJ2-5; D might be TRBD2 (6 bases). The CDR3 sequence is 15 residues long. V was cut by 0 bases and J by 1 base, with 10 bases left in between. Per germline, CDR1 SGHRS and CDR2 YFSETQ. CDR3 in DNA: TGCGCCAGCAGCTTGGCTAGCGTGTCCCAAGAGACCCAGTACTTC. Its translation is CASSLASVSQETQYF. The whole variable domain, remainder taken from reference TRBV5-1 and TRBJ2-5, is KAGVTQTPRYLIKTRGQQVTLSCSPISGHRSVSWYQQTPGQGLQFLFEYFSETQRNKGNFPGRFSGRQFSNSRSEMNVSTLELGDSALYLCASSLASVSQETQYFGPGTRLLVL.